These 21 T cell receptor beta chains were all obtained from the same sample, sequenced in a study of T cells after yellow fever vaccination. Using its own MiXCR run on the 5' RACE reads, TCRdb lists one record per CDR3 protein. The sample consists of just over 250,000 distinct CDR3 sequences, over 4.5% of them appearing once. The sequencing used CD4+ T cells sorted from PBMCs, collected on the day of the yellow fever booster vaccination. Receptors originate from a man aged 18 to 29 who received the YFV17D yellow fever vaccine.

This clonotype has at least ten counts. The gene calls are TRBV7-2 and TRBJ2-6; D is ambiguous. Germline CDR1 and CDR2: SGHTA and FQGNSA. Deletions cut 5 bases from V and 0 bases from J, with 11 bases between. This CDR3 is built from 16 residues. The CDR3 DNA is TGTGCCAGCAGCGTCACCTTGGGCTCTGGGGCCAACGTCCTGACTTTC. It specifies CASSVTLGSGANVLTF.

The CDR3 spells CASSPIGGLNQPQHF. The CDR3 DNA sequence: TGTGCCAGCAGCCCGATCGGGGGTCTTAATCAGCCCCAGCATTTT. This rearrangement joins TRBV6-5 to TRBJ1-5, with D perhaps matching TRBD1 (5 bases). Germline V gives CDR1 MNHEY, CDR2 SVGAGI. The CDR3 is made up of 15 amino acids. V was cut by 6 bases and J by 4 bases, with 16 bases left in between.

The rearrangement joins TRBV12-5 to TRBJ1-6; possibly TRBD1 for D (6 bases). Deletions cut 7 bases from V and 7 bases from J, with 11 bases between. Germline V gives CDR1 LGHNT, CDR2 FRNRAP. The CDR3 extends over 13 amino acids. As DNA, the CDR3 is TGTGCTAGTGCTCAGGGGAACAATTCACCCCTCCACTTT. The encoded protein is CASAQGNNSPLHF.

This clonotype has ten or more counts. V and J are TRBV20-1 and TRBJ2-3; D not resolved. The V end lost 1 base, the J end lost 0 bases, and 14 bases lay between the germline ends. The CDR3 has 16 residues. CDR1 and CDR2 (germline): DFQATT, SNEGSKA (reference sequence). The CDR3 loop reads CSARVGGGSSTDTQYF. DNA of the CDR3: TGCAGTGCTAGAGTAGGTGGCGGTTCTAGCACAGATACGCAGTATTTT.

This clonotype came up many times. The chain employs TRBV5-1 and TRBJ1-4; 8 bases map to TRBD1. J gave up 6 bases and V 4 bases, and 17 bases lay outside the gene matches. Germline CDR1 SGHRS, CDR2 YFSETQ. The CDR3 spans 18 residues. DNA for the CDR3: TGCGCCAGCAGCGTTGTTCCTCCGGGACAGGAGCAACATGAAAAACTGTTTTTT. Its translation: CASSVVPPGQEQHEKLFF.

This clonotype has more than one count but fewer than ten. The DNA of the CDR3 is TGTGCCAGCAGCCTACCGGAAGGGGTGGAACTGTTTTTT. It encodes CASSLPEGVELFF. This sequence joins TRBV3-1 and TRBJ1-4, with a possible D match to TRBD1 (5 bases). V was trimmed by 4 bases and J by 12 bases, leaving 15 bases between them. Germline CDR1 LGHDT, CDR2 YNNKEL (reference sequence). The length of the CDR3 is 13 residues.

This clonotype has at least ten counts. The CDR3 region has the DNA TGTGCCAGCAGTTTCCAGGGGTTGGAGACCCAGTACTTC. It translates to CASSFQGLETQYF. V and J are TRBV12-3 or TRBV12-4 and TRBJ2-5; D is possibly TRBD1 (6 bases). Trimming took off 3 bases at V and 5 bases at J, with 10 bases between the two ends. The CDR3 runs to 13 residues.

This chain links TRBV9 with TRBJ1-1, with a possible D match to TRBD1 (5 bases). V lost 0 bases and J 6 bases, leaving 18 bases between the germline ends. Germline-derived CDR1 and CDR2 are SGDLS and YYNGEE. This CDR3 is built from 16 residues. CDR3 protein: CASSVAVNGAGAEAFF. The CDR3 coding sequence is TGTGCCAGCAGCGTAGCCGTAAATGGGGCTGGCGCTGAAGCTTTCTTT.

This clonotype was observed a handful of times. This chain uses TRBV5-1 with TRBJ1-3; D is possibly TRBD1 (6 bases). The germline V gene encodes CDR1 SGHRS and CDR2 YFSETQ. This CDR3 contains 15 residues. With 2 bases removed from V and 4 bases from J, the gap between germline ends came to 13 bases. CDR3 sequence: CASSLGGIPGNTIYF. DNA of the CDR3: TGCGCCAGCAGCTTAGGGGGGATCCCCGGAAACACCATATATTTT.

CDR3 sequence (DNA): TGTGCCAGCAGTTTTAGCGTTGGCTACACCTTC. This gives the protein CASSFSVGYTF. V and J are TRBV12-3 or TRBV12-4 and TRBJ1-2, with unresolved D. The length of the CDR3 is 11 residues. V was trimmed by 3 bases and J by 7 bases, leaving 6 bases between them.

This chain connects TRBV7-8 to TRBJ2-6, with D perhaps given as TRBD1 or TRBD2 (6 bases each). Trimming cost V 2 bases and J 0 bases, with 14 bases left between them. This CDR3 comprises 18 residues. Looked up from germline, CDR1 is SGHVS and CDR2 is FQNEAQ. The CDR3 loop is CASSLTFGGVSGANVLTF. In DNA form, the CDR3 reads TGTGCCAGCAGCTTAACGTTCGGGGGCGTCTCTGGGGCCAACGTCCTGACTTTC.

This clonotype occurred a few times. V and J are TRBV20-1 and TRBJ2-7, with 7 bases fitting TRBD2. The CDR3 is 14 residues long. V was pared by 5 bases and J by 2 bases, with 9 bases of the junction left unmatched. The germline V gene has CDR1 DFQATT and CDR2 SNEGSKA (reference sequence). As DNA, the CDR3 is TGCAGTGCTCGCTCCGGGACTACGACCTACGAGCAGTACGTC. As protein: CSARSGTTTYEQYV.

The chain has TRBV12-3 or TRBV12-4 and TRBJ1-2; D not certain. V was trimmed by 2 bases and J by 3 bases, leaving 7 bases between them. The CDR3 loop spans 13 amino acids. As DNA, the CDR3 is TGTGCCAGCAGTTTACAGGCCGACTATGGCTACACCTTC. The encoded protein is CASSLQADYGYTF.

This chain links TRBV28 with TRBJ1-3; TRBD1 aligns across 7 bases. Germline trimming cut 8 bases from V and 4 bases from J; bases unmatched to any gene: 17. Germline V CDR1 and CDR2: MDHEN, SYDVKM. This CDR3 is 17 amino acids long. The CDR3 loop reads CASHTTRTGRRGNTIYF. DNA for the CDR3: TGTGCCAGCCATACGACGCGGACAGGCCGGCGCGGAAACACCATATATTTT.

This clonotype has a handful of counts. The chain employs TRBV11-1 and TRBJ2-5; 8 bases are shared with TRBD1. CDR1 is SGHAT and CDR2 is FQDESV in the germline V gene (reference sequence). This CDR3 is built from 15 residues. J was trimmed by 4 bases and V by 3 bases; bases with no gene match: 7. The CDR3 spells CASSFTWTGRETQYF. CDR3 bases: TGTGCCAGCAGCTTTACCTGGACAGGGAGAGAGACCCAGTACTTC.

This clonotype turned up a few times. The chain uses TRBV2 and TRBJ1-5, with D perhaps TRBD1 (5 bases). V was shortened by 1 base and J by 9 bases, with 7 bases between the two germline ends. Germline V CDR1 and CDR2: SNHLY, FYNNEI. The length of the CDR3 is 12 residues. CDR3 in amino acids: CASSEGGRPQHF. CDR3 nucleotides: TGTGCCAGCAGTGAAGGGGGGAGGCCCCAGCATTTT.

The sample holds a few counts of this clonotype. The chain carries TRBV7-8 and TRBJ2-1; 8 positions agree with TRBD2. Per the germline V gene, CDR1 is SGHVS and CDR2 is FQNEAQ. The J segment lost 5 bases and the V segment lost 1 base, leaving 4 bases of the junction unmatched. This CDR3 comprises 15 residues. The CDR3 DNA follows: TGTGCCAGCAGCTTAGTCGGGGGGGCTGACAATGAGCAGTTCTTC. Its translation is CASSLVGGADNEQFF. The variable domain in full, completed from reference TRBV7-8 and TRBJ2-1, reads GAGVSQSPRYKVAKRGQDVALRCDPISGHVSLFWYQQALGQGPEFLTYFQNEAQLDKSGLPSDRFFAERPEGSVSTLKIQRTQQEDSAVYLCASSLVGGADNEQFFGPGTRLTVL.

This clonotype was seen at least ten times. This sequence joins TRBV10-3 and TRBJ2-3; a weak D match, TRBD1 (6 bases). In germline, CDR1 is ENHRY, CDR2 SYGVKD. V dropped 5 bases and J dropped 4 bases, with 13 bases sitting between them. The CDR3 is 14 amino acids. The CDR3 protein is CAISKQGSADTQYF. CDR3 nucleotide sequence: TGTGCCATCAGTAAACAGGGTTCGGCAGATACGCAGTATTTT.

This clonotype has a handful of counts. The rearrangement joins TRBV13 to TRBJ2-5; TRBD1 matches 7 bases. The CDR3 length is 15 residues. Looked up from germline, CDR1 is PRHDT and CDR2 is FYEKMQ (reference sequence). The V gene end was trimmed by 4 bases and the J gene end by 2 bases; junction bases not matched to a gene: 7. As DNA, the CDR3 is TGTGCCAGCAGCTCCAAGGACAGGTATCAAGAGACCCAGTACTTC. Its protein is CASSSKDRYQETQYF.

This chain links TRBV5-1 with TRBJ2-7; D is perhaps TRBD1 (5 bases). V was pared by 4 bases and J by 3 bases, with 8 bases between. The germline CDR1 and CDR2 sequences are SGHRS and YFSETQ. This CDR3 contains 12 residues. The CDR3 sequence is CASSTDSYEQYF. CDR3 DNA sequence: TGCGCCAGCAGCACCGACAGCTACGAGCAGTACTTC.

The chain recombines TRBV2 with TRBJ1-6; TRBD1 is a possible D gene (5 bases). The germline V and J ends were trimmed by 5 bases and 13 bases, with 15 bases remaining between them. The CDR3 loop spans 13 amino acids. Germline CDR1 SNHLY, CDR2 FYNNEI. CDR3 residues: CASSFDIWGPLHF. DNA of the CDR3: TGTGCCAGCAGTTTCGATATTTGGGGGCCCCTCCACTTT.